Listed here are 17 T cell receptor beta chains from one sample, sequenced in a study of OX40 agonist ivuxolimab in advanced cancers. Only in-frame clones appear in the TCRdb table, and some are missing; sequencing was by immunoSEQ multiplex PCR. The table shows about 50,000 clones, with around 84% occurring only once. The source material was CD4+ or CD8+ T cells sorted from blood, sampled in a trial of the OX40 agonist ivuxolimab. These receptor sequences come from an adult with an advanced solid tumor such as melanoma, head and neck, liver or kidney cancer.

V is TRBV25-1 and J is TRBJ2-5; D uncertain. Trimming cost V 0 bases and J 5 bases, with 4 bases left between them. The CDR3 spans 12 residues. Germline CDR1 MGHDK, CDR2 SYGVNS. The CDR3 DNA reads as TGTGCCAGCAGTGAATATTCGGAGACCCAGTACTTC. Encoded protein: CASSEYSETQYF.

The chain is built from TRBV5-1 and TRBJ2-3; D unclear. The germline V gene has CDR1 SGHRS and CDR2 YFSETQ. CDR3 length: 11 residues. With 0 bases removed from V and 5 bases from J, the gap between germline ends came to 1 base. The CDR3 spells CASSLGDTQYF. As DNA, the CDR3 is TGCGCCAGCAGCTTGGGAGATACGCAGTATTTT.

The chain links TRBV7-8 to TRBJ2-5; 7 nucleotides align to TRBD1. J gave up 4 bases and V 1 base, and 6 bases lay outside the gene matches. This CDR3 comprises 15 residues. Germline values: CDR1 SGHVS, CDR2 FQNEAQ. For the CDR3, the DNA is TGTGCCAGCAGCTTAGTCCAGGGGGTAGGAGAGACCCAGTACTTC. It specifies CASSLVQGVGETQYF.

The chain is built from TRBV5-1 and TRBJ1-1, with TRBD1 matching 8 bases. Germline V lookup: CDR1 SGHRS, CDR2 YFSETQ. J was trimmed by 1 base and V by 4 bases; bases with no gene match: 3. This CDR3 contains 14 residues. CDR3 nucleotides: TGCGCCAGCAGCGGGGACAGGAGGAACACTGAAGCTTTCTTT. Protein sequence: CASSGDRRNTEAFF.

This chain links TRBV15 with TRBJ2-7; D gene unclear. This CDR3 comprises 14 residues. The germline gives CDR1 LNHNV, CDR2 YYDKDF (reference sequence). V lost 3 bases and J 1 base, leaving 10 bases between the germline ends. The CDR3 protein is CATSRLTDSYEQYF. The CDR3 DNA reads TGTGCCACCAGCAGGTTAACAGATTCCTACGAGCAGTACTTC.

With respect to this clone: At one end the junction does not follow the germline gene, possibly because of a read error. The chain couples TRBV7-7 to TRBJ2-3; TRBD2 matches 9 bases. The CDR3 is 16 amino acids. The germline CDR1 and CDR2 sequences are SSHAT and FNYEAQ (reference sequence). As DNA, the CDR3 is TGTGCTAGCAGCTTAGGCCTAGCGGGATTGCAAGATACGCAGTATTTT. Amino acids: CASSLGLAGLQDTQYF.

In nucleotides, the CDR3 is TGTGCCAGCAGACTAGGCCCAGGCCCCGGGGAGCTGTTTTTT. Protein: CASRLGPGPGELFF. The chain employs TRBV6-6 and TRBJ2-2, with a possible D match to TRBD2 (5 bases). Deletions cut 6 bases from V and 6 bases from J, with 14 bases between. The germline V gene encodes CDR1 MNHNY and CDR2 SVGAGI (reference sequence). The CDR3 spans 14 residues.

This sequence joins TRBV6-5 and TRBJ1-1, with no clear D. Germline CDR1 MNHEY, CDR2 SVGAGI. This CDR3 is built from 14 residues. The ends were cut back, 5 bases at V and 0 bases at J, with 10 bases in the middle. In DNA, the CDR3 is TGTGCCAGCAGTCCCCGGATCATGAACACTGAAGCTTTCTTT. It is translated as CASSPRIMNTEAFF.

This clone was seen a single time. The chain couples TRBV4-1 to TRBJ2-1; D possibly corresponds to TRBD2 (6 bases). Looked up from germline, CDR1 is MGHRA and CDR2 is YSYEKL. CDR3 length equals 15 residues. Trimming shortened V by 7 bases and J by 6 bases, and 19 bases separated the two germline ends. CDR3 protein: CASTLRGLAINEQFF. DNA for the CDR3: TGCGCCAGCACCCTCAGAGGGCTAGCGATCAATGAGCAGTTCTTC.

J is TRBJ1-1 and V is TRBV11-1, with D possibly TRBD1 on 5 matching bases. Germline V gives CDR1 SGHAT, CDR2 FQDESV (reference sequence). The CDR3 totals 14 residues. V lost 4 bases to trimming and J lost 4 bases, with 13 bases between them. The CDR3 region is CASSSHIDSTEAFF. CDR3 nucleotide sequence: TGTGCCAGCAGCTCACATATTGACAGCACTGAAGCTTTCTTT. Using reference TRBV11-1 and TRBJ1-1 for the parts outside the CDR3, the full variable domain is EAEVAQSPRYKITEKSQAVAFWCDPISGHATLYWYRQILGQGPELLVQFQDESVVDDSQLPKDRFSAERLKGVDSTLKIQPAELGDSAMYLCASSSHIDSTEAFFGQGTRLTVV.

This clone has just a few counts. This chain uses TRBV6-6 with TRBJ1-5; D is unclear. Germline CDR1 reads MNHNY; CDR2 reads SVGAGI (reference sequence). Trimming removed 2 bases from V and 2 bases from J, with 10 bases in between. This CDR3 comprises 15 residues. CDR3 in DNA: TGTGCCAGCAGTTACGGTCAGGCCGGCAATCAGCCCCAGCATTTT. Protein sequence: CASSYGQAGNQPQHF.

CDR3 bases: TGTGCCAGTAGTGTAACTTGGGGTTCGTTCTATGGCTACACCTTC. Translated: CASSVTWGSFYGYTF. The chain links TRBV19 to TRBJ1-2; D remains unclear. Germline-derived CDR1 and CDR2 are LNHDA and SQIVND (reference sequence). The V gene lost 5 bases and the J gene lost 4 bases, with 17 bases spanning the gap. There are 15 residues in the CDR3. Complete variable domain (other parts from reference TRBV19 and TRBJ1-2): DGGITQSPKYLFRKEGQNVTLSCEQNLNHDAMYWYRQDPGQGLRLIYYSQIVNDFQKGDIAEGYSVSREKKESFPLTVTSAQKNPTAFYLCASSVTWGSFYGYTFGSGTRLTVV.

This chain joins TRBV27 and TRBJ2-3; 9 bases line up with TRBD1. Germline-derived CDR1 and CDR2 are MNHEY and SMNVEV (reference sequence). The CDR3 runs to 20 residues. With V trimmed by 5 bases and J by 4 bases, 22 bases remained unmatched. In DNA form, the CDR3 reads TGTGCCAGCAGTCGGCAGGGCGGGACAGGGCTACCTTTGGGGGCAGATACGCAGTATTTT. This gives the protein CASSRQGGTGLPLGADTQYF.

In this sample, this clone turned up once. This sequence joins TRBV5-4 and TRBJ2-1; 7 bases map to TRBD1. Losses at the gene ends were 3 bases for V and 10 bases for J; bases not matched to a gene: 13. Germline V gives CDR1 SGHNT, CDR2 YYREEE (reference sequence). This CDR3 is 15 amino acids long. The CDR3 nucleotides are TGTGCCAGCAGCTCTGGTGGGACAGTTATTGACGAGCAGTTCTTC. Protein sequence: CASSSGGTVIDEQFF.

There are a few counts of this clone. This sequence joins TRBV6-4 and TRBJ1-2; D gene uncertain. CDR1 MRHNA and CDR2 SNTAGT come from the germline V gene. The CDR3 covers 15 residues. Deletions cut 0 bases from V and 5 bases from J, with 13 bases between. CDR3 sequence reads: CASSDSSQNLYGYTF. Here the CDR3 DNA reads TGTGCCAGCAGTGACTCGAGCCAGAACTTGTATGGCTACACCTTC.

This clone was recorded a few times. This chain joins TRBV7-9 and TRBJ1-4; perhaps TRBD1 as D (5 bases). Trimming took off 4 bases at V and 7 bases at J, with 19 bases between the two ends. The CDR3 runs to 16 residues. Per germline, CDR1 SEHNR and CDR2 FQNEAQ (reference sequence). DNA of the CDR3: TGTGCCAGCAGCTCTCCGGGGGACTTTTCTGGTGAAAAACTGTTTTTT. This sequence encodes CASSSPGDFSGEKLFF.

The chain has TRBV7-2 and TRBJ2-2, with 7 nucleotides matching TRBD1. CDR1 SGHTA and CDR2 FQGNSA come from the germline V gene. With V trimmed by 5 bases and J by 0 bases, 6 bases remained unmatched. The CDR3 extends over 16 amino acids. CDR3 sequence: CASSQDRVPNTGELFF. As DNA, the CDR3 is TGTGCCAGCAGCCAAGACAGGGTACCGAACACCGGGGAGCTGTTTTTT.